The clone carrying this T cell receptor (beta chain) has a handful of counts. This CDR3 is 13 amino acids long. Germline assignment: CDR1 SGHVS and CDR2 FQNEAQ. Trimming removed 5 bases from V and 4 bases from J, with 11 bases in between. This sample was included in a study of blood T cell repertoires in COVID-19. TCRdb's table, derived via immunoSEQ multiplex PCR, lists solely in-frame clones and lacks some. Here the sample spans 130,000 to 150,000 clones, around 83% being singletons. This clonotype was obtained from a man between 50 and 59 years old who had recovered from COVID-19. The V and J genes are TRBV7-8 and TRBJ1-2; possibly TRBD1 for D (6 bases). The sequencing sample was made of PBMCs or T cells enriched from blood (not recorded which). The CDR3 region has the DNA TGTGCCAGCAGCCGGGACACCGGCTATGGCTACACCTTC. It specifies CASSRDTGYGYTF.